These T cell receptor beta chains were read from a single sample in a study of T cell responses to AZD1222 COVID-19 vaccine. Clones were read by immunoSEQ multiplex PCR, and TCRdb kept only the in-frame ones, dropping some. The repertoire includes about 120,000 clones, just under 95% of them detected once, and 2.5% to 3% sits in the top ten. Sample: peripheral blood, taken on day 0 of AZD1222 vaccination. The receptor set was obtained from an adult in good health. The CDR3 runs from the conserved cysteine through the conserved F or W. D genes are given only for firm matches. The size entry is marked missing in some rows and otherwise reads once, few, many or a size class.

CASSYSTRPYGYEQYF	TGTGCCAGCAGTTACTCGACTAGGCCGTACGGTTACGAGCAGTACTTC	TRBV6-5	TRBJ2-7	NA	NA
CASSSGTGESYGYTF	TGTGCCAGCAGTTCCGGGACAGGGGAGAGCTATGGCTACACCTTC	TRBV27	TRBJ1-2	TRBD1	NA
CASSFVGSGNQPQHF	TGTGCCAGCAGTTTCGTGGGGTCAGGCAATCAGCCCCAGCATTTT	TRBV28	TRBJ1-5	NA	NA
CASSPLGIRGPYEQYF	TGTGCCAGCAGTCCCCTGGGGATCAGAGGTCCCTACGAGCAGTACTTC	TRBV28	TRBJ2-7	NA	NA
CSVEDRSPDGRSGANVLTF	TGCAGCGTTGAAGACCGGAGCCCGGATGGACGCTCTGGGGCCAACGTCCTGACTTTC	TRBV29-1	TRBJ2-6	NA	NA
CASSPSALAGNTIYF	TGTGCCAGCAGCCCCTCAGCACTTGCTGGAAACACCATATATTTT	TRBV6-5	TRBJ1-3	NA	NA
CASGRQPSSYEQYF	TGTGCCAGCGGTCGACAGCCGAGCTCCTACGAGCAGTACTTC	TRBV28	TRBJ2-7	NA	NA
CASSVRLAGDFEQYF	TGTGCCAGCAGCGTACGACTAGCGGGAGATTTCGAGCAGTACTTC	TRBV11-2	TRBJ2-7	TRBD2	NA
CASSQAPRTSGETQYF	TGTGCCAGCAGCCAGGCCCCGAGGACCTCAGGAGAGACCCAGTACTTC	TRBV14	TRBJ2-5	NA	NA
CASSFSGTSEATGELFF	TGTGCCAGCAGCTTTTCCGGGACTAGCGAGGCCACCGGGGAGCTGTTTTTT	TRBV11-3	TRBJ2-2	TRBD2	NA
CASSQVIAGGSDEQFF	TGCGCCAGCAGCCAAGTAATAGCGGGAGGATCTGATGAGCAGTTCTTC	TRBV4-1	TRBJ2-1	TRBD2	NA
CASSLDFGLAGETDTQYF	TGTGCCAGCAGCTTGGACTTCGGACTAGCGGGAGAAACAGATACGCAGTATTTT	TRBV5-4	TRBJ2-3	TRBD2	NA
CASIPGTWGQTYNEQFF	TGTGCCAGCATCCCAGGGACGTGGGGCCAAACCTACAATGAGCAGTTCTTC	TRBV11-2	TRBJ2-1	NA	NA
CASSLAAGAGYGYTF	TGTGCCAGCAGCTTAGCCGCAGGGGCAGGCTATGGCTACACCTTC	TRBV7-9	TRBJ1-2	NA	NA
CASSLPPRGRETYEQYF	TGTGCCAGCAGCTTACCCCCGCGGGGCAGAGAGACCTACGAGCAGTACTTC	TRBV9	TRBJ2-7	NA	NA
CASSLISVGRSTEAFF	TGTGCCAGCAGCTTAATTAGTGTAGGCAGATCGACTGAAGCTTTCTTT	TRBV7-2	TRBJ1-1	NA	once
CASRITGTGSYGYTF	TGTGCCAGCAGGATAACCGGGACAGGGAGTTATGGCTACACCTTC	TRBV6-5	TRBJ1-2	TRBD1	NA
CASSEGDRGNVGTEAFF	TGTGCCAGCAGTGAAGGGGACAGGGGAAATGTCGGCACTGAAGCTTTCTTT	TRBV6-1	TRBJ1-1	TRBD1	NA
CASSPGGPPRNTIYF	TGTGCCAGCAGCCCCGGGGGACCTCCGCGAAACACCATATATTTT	TRBV7-9	TRBJ1-3	NA	NA
CASSHTRGAYTEAFF	TGTGCCAGCAGCCATACCAGGGGCGCCTACACTGAAGCTTTCTTT	TRBV11-3	TRBJ1-1	NA	NA
CASLWAAGGLRMDTGELFF	TGTGCCTCGTTGTGGGCAGCGGGAGGGCTCAGAATGGACACCGGGGAGCTGTTTTTT	TRBV19	TRBJ2-2	TRBD2	NA
CASKTSGRPNEQFF	TGTGCCAGCAAGACTAGCGGGAGACCCAATGAGCAGTTCTTC	TRBV27	TRBJ2-1	TRBD2	NA
CASSWRTPSTLHF	TGTGCCAGCAGTTGGAGAACACCTTCGACCCTCCACTTT	TRBV6-5	TRBJ1-6	NA	NA
CASSQEGLAGITGELFF	TGTGCCAGCAGCCAAGAAGGGCTAGCGGGAATCACCGGGGAGCTGTTTTTT	TRBV3-1/TRBV3-2	TRBJ2-2	TRBD2	NA
CASSYRATYNEQFF	TGTGCCAGCAGTTACCGGGCTACTTACAATGAGCAGTTCTTC	TRBV6-5	TRBJ2-1	NA	NA
CATSRGYGGNQPQHF	TGTGCCACCAGCAGAGGCTATGGGGGCAATCAGCCCCAGCATTTT	TRBV15	TRBJ1-5	NA	NA
CASSPGTDTQYF	TGTGCCAGCAGCCCCGGCACAGATACGCAGTATTTT	TRBV7-3	TRBJ2-3	NA	NA